The T cell receptor (beta chain) under discussion was sequenced for a study of blood T cell repertoires in COVID-19. Study at large: Sites in the United States, Italy and Spain provided acute and convalescent COVID-19 samples. Sources were T cells, B-cell-depleted T cells, or PBMCs; the material itself was cDNA or gDNA.

The CDR3 runs 18 residues. CDR1 and CDR2 from the germline V gene are KGHSH and LQKENI. The V gene end was trimmed by 3 bases and the J gene end by 0 bases; junction bases not matched to a gene: 7. The authors' processing: How many nucleated cells were present was estimated from reference gene primer amplification. The protocol was immunoSEQ multiplex PCR, while the TCRdb copy is restricted to in-frame clones and leaves out a portion. V, J and clone size are taken as reported in that table, and D and trimming were inferred from the DNA itself. The sample yields about 190,000 clones, roughly 85% seen once.

The TCR sequence derives from an elderly woman with active or convalescent COVID-19. The chain carries TRBV18 and TRBJ2-6, with 8 bases that match TRBD1. The sample was peripheral blood. CDR3 DNA sequence: TGTGCCAGCTCACCGCGACAGGGGACAGGCTCTGGGGCCAACGTCCTGACTTTC. Encoded protein: CASSPRQGTGSGANVLTF. Together with reference TRBV18 and TRBJ2-6, the CDR3 gives the full variable domain: NAGVMQNPRHLVRRRGQEARLRCSPMKGHSHVYWYRQLPEEGLKFMVYLQKENIIDESGMPKERFSAEFPKEGPSILRIQQVVRGDSAAYFCASSPRQGTGSGANVLTFGAGSRLTVL.